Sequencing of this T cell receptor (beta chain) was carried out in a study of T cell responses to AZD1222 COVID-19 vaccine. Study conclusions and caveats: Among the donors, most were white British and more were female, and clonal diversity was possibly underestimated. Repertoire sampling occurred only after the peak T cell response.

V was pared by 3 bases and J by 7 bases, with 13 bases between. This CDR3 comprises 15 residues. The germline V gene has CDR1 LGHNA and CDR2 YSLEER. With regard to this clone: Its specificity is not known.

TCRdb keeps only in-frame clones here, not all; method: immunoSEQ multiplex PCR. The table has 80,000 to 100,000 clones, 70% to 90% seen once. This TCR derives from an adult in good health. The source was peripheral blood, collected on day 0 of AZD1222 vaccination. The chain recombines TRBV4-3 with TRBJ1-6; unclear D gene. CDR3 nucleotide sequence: TGCGCCAGCAGCCAGCAACAAAGAGGAAATTCACCCCTCCACTTT. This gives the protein CASSQQQRGNSPLHF.